The 3 T cell receptor beta chains below come from one sample, sequenced in a study of T cell changes during pregnancy in multiple sclerosis. Repertoires were generated with immunoSEQ multiplex PCR, while TCRdb's copy carries only in-frame clones and drops some. The table lists tens of thousands of clones, approximately 90% of them singletons. The material was CD4+ T cells from peripheral blood mononuclear cells, obtained after pregnancy. These TCRs come from a female donor in good health, enrolled as a control in a pregnancy study.

This clone was detected only once. This rearrangement joins TRBV19 to TRBJ2-1; D is perhaps TRBD2 (6 bases). The CDR3 is 17 residues long. Germline V gene data show CDR1 as LNHDA and CDR2 as SQIVND (reference sequence). The V gene lost 0 bases and the J gene lost 1 base, with 13 bases spanning the gap. CDR3 nucleotides: TGTGCCAGTAGTATAGATCTATCGGGGAGGTCCTACAATGAGCAGTTCTTC. Translating gives CASSIDLSGRSYNEQFF.

The chain recombines TRBV4-1 with TRBJ2-5; 9 positions agree with TRBD2. The germline V gene has CDR1 MGHRA and CDR2 YSYEKL. The V segment lost 4 bases and the J segment 5 bases; nucleotides outside the gene matches: 11. The CDR3 length is 16 residues. The CDR3 DNA follows: TGCGCCAGCAGCCCTATTCCCGGGACTAGCTCGGAGACCCAGTACTTC. Its translation is CASSPIPGTSSETQYF.

The V and J genes are TRBV7-3 and TRBJ1-1, with a possible D match to TRBD1 (6 bases). This CDR3 region has 13 residues. Germline V gene data show CDR1 as SGHTA and CDR2 as FQGTGA. V was trimmed by 5 bases and J by 5 bases, leaving 12 bases between them. The CDR3 spells CASSPQGGTEAFF. The DNA for the CDR3 is TGTGCCAGCAGCCCCCAAGGGGGTACTGAAGCTTTCTTT.